This TCR beta chain derives from a study of shared clonotypes between healthy human individuals. Whole-study results and caveats: Sampling covered nothing but blood. Tissue TCR repertoires likely differ from those found in blood.

The authors distributed each subset's genomic DNA evenly over several immunoSEQ plates. Some 29,000 T cell genomes (approximately 0.2 ug DNA) went into each sorted-subset replicate. Sequenced by immunoSEQ multiplex PCR; TCRdb stores in-frame clones only, minus some. The data hold about 1 million clones, with 65% to 80% observed a single time. For this clone: Its antigen is still unknown.

The CDR3 loop spans 16 amino acids. The trim removed 4 bases at V and 5 bases at J, leaving 12 bases unmatched. Germline V CDR1 and CDR2: SGDLS, YYNGEE. The clonotype originates from a man between 18 and 35 years old in good health. Sequences were obtained from memory CD4+ T cells sorted from blood. The subset was: CD45RA-negative fraction. V usage is TRBV9 and J usage is TRBJ2-5; 9 bases match TRBD1. Here the CDR3 DNA reads TGTGCCAGCAGCCCGACCTTACAGGGGGCCCGGGAGACCCAGTACTTC. This codes for CASSPTLQGARETQYF. Full variable domain (rest looked up from reference TRBV9 and TRBJ2-5): DSGVTQTPKHLITATGQRVTLRCSPRSGDLSVYWYQQSLDQGLQFLIQYYNGEERAKGNILERFSAQQFPDLHSELNLSSLELGDSALYFCASSPTLQGARETQYFGPGTRLLVL.